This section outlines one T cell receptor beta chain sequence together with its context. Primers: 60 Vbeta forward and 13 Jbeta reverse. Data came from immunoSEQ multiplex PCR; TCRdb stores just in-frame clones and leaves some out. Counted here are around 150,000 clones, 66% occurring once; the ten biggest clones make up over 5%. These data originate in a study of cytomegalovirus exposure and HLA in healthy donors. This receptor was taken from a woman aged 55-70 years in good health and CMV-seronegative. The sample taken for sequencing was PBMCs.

As DNA, the CDR3 is TGCGCCAGCAGCCAAGATGTGGGAGCGGGGGCAACAGATACGCAGTATTTT. Translated: CASSQDVGAGATDTQYF. The V call is TRBV4-3, the J call TRBJ2-3; the match to TRBD2 covers 8 bases. V trimming: 0 bases; J trimming: 3 bases; junction bases outside the gene matches: 8. Germline lookup yields CDR1 LGHNA and CDR2 YSLEER. The CDR3 is 17 amino acids.